The 7 T cell receptor beta chains reported below all come from one sample, sequenced in a study of OX40 agonist ivuxolimab in advanced cancers. Clones were sequenced by immunoSEQ multiplex PCR, and TCRdb holds only the in-frame ones, with some missing. In the table there are more than 45,000 clones, 82% of which are singletons. The sample in question was CD4+ or CD8+ T cells sorted from blood, obtained in a trial of the OX40 agonist ivuxolimab. The receptors originated from an adult with an advanced solid tumor such as melanoma, head and neck, liver or kidney cancer.

This sequence joins TRBV19 and TRBJ2-5; D not resolved. This CDR3 has 13 amino acids. Trimming left V 2 bases short and J 5 bases short, with 9 bases between. From germline, CDR1 is LNHDA and CDR2 SQIVND (reference sequence). CDR3 nucleotide sequence: TGTGCCAGTAGTATAATGGTATACGAGACCCAGTACTTC. As protein: CASSIMVYETQYF.

V usage is TRBV28 and J usage is TRBJ1-2, with 7 nucleotides matching TRBD1. The CDR3 runs 14 residues. With 2 bases clipped from V and 4 bases from J, the junction kept 4 bases outside the gene matches. Germline lookup yields CDR1 MDHEN and CDR2 SYDVKM. CDR3 residues: CASSLEGTVYGYTF. The CDR3 region has the DNA TGTGCCAGCAGTTTAGAGGGGACAGTCTATGGCTACACCTTC.

In the case of this clone: The CDR3 does not close with the conserved phenylalanine or tryptophan, likely indicating a read error. The DNA is left out, because the CDR3 cannot be placed on it with certainty; the CDR3 is given as TCRdb lists it. The gene calls are TRBV5-1 and TRBJ2-6. With termini counted, the CDR3 has 8 amino acids. Germline CDR1 is SGHRS and CDR2 is YFSETQ. The CDR3 loop is CASRLGGA.

CDR3 sequence reads: CASRSPGAGELFF. The CDR3 DNA is TGTGCCAGCAGATCCCCGGGGGCCGGGGAGCTGTTTTTT. This sequence joins TRBV6-6 and TRBJ2-2; D perhaps matches TRBD2 (6 bases). The CDR3 runs to 13 residues. Trimming took off 6 bases at V and 6 bases at J, with 11 bases between the two ends. The germline gives CDR1 MNHNY, CDR2 SVGAGI (reference sequence).

V is TRBV11-2 and J is TRBJ2-2, with 7 nucleotides matching TRBD1. V dropped 1 base and J dropped 4; count of bases not matched to a gene: 3. The CDR3 extends over 15 amino acids. CDR1 is SGHAT and CDR2 is FQNNGV in the germline V gene. This CDR3 reads CASSLGDRATGELFF. In nucleotides, the CDR3 is TGTGCCAGCAGCTTAGGGGACAGAGCCACCGGGGAGCTGTTTTTT. The full variable domain, its missing parts supplied by reference TRBV11-2 and TRBJ2-2, is EAGVAQSPRYKIIEKRQSVAFWCNPISGHATLYWYQQILGQGPKLLIQFQNNGVVDDSQLPKDRFSAERLKGVDSTLKIQPAKLEDSAVYLCASSLGDRATGELFFGEGSRLTVL.

The V call is TRBV18, the J call TRBJ1-1; the D is unclear. V lost 6 bases and J 2 bases, leaving 19 bases between the germline ends. This CDR3 is 16 amino acids long. In germline, CDR1 is KGHSH, CDR2 LQKENI. CDR3 DNA: TGTGCCAGCTCGCCCCCGGTGTTAGGCAAAAACACTGAAGCTTTCTTT. Its protein is CASSPPVLGKNTEAFF.

The chain is built from TRBV7-2 and TRBJ2-6; D not resolved. Trimming shortened V by 1 base and J by 4 bases, and 8 bases separated the two germline ends. Germline loops: CDR1 SGHTA, CDR2 FQGNSA. The CDR3 spans 15 residues. The CDR3 sequence is CASSLDSRGANVLTF. The CDR3 DNA reads as TGTGCCAGCAGCTTAGACAGTCGAGGGGCCAACGTCCTGACTTTC.